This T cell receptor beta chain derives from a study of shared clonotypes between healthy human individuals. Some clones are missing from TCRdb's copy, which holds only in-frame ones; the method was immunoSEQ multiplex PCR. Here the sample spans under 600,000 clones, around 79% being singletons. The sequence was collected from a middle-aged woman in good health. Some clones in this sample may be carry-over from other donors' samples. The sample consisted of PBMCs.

The CDR3 here is CASSPRLAEFNEQFF. In DNA, the CDR3 is TGTGCCAGCTCACCAAGACTAGCGGAGTTCAATGAGCAGTTCTTC. The chain employs TRBV18 and TRBJ2-1; the match to TRBD2 covers 9 bases. The length of the CDR3 is 15 residues. The ends lost 2 bases at V and 6 bases at J; junction bases unmatched: 5. In germline, CDR1 is KGHSH, CDR2 LQKENI.